These T cell receptor beta chains were read from a single sample in a study of siplizumab effects on memory and regulatory T cells. Sequencing used immunoSEQ multiplex PCR; TCRdb keeps in-frame clones, though not all of them. Of 85,000 to 130,000 clones listed, approximately 93% were seen once; the top ten hold approximately 0.62%. The sequenced sample consisted of Tregs sorted from blood. The receptors stem from a human donor in good health. Both conserved end residues are part of each CDR3. Fields, in order: J gene, clone size, D gene, V gene, CDR3 DNA, CDR3 protein. The D gene is left open where the match is weak. Where a row states a size, it is once, few, many or the class of an expanded clone; other rows omit it.

TRBJ2-7 | - | TRBD2 | TRBV7-2 | TGTGCCAGCAGCTTGGTTAGCGGGAGTAGATACGAGCAGTACTTC | CASSLVSGSRYEQYF
TRBJ1-1 | - | - | TRBV19 | TGTGCCAGTAGTATAAGGGCCAACACTGAAGCTTTCTTT | CASSIRANTEAFF
TRBJ1-4 | - | TRBD1 | TRBV6-1 | TGTGCCAGCAGTGGCCTGAGGGCAGGGGGCGAAAAACTGTTTTTT | CASSGLRAGGEKLFF
TRBJ2-4 | - | TRBD2 | TRBV12-5 | TGTGCTAGTGGTTTGGTAGGTCTAGCGGGGGAAGCCAAAAACATTCAGTACTTC | CASGLVGLAGEAKNIQYF
TRBJ1-2 | few | - | TRBV9 | TGTGCCAGCAGCCTAAATGGGGACTATGGCTACACCTTC | CASSLNGDYGYTF
TRBJ1-1 | - | TRBD1 | TRBV30 | TGTGCCACCGGGACAGGGGGCACTGAAGCTTTCTTT | CATGTGGTEAFF
TRBJ2-1 | - | - | TRBV5-1 | TGCGCCAGCAGCTATTTGAATAGTAATGAGCAGTTCTTC | CASSYLNSNEQFF
TRBJ1-3 | - | - | TRBV6-6 | TGTGCCAGCAGTTACTCGAGGGCAGGGCGAAACACCATATATTTT | CASSYSRAGRNTIYF
TRBJ2-1 | - | TRBD2 | TRBV4-2 | TGTGCCAGCAGCCCGCCGCAAACGGGACTAGCATATGAGCAGTTCTTC | CASSPPQTGLAYEQFF
TRBJ2-7 | once | TRBD2 | TRBV18 | TGTGCCAGCTCACCACCAAGCGGGAGGGGCTACGAGCAGTACTTC | CASSPPSGRGYEQYF
TRBJ1-2 | - | TRBD1 | TRBV18 | TGTGCCAGCTCGCCCGACCGGGACAGGGGGGTCTATGGCTACACCTTC | CASSPDRDRGVYGYTF
TRBJ2-7 | - | TRBD2 | TRBV11-2 | TGTGCCAGCAGCTCCGGGACTAGCGTCTCCTACGAGCAGTACTTC | CASSSGTSVSYEQYF
TRBJ1-5 | - | TRBD1 | TRBV2 | TGTGCCAGCAGTGAATGGGGCAGGGGGGGTCAGCCCCAGCATTTT | CASSEWGRGGQPQHF
TRBJ1-2 | - | - | TRBV20-1 | TGCAGTGCTAGACTCTGGGGCTACACCTTC | CSARLWGYTF
TRBJ1-1 | - | - | TRBV19 | TGTGCCAGTAGTATAGTTGGTTCCCTTGGGACTGAAGCTTTCTTT | CASSIVGSLGTEAFF
TRBJ2-7 | - | TRBD1 | TRBV5-1 | TGCGCCAGCAGCTCGACACAGGGGGCGAACGAGCAGTACTTC | CASSSTQGANEQYF
TRBJ2-5 | - | TRBD2 | TRBV14 | TGTGCCAGCAGCCAAAAGGCCCCTCTAGCGGGAGTACCTGAGACCCAGTACTTC | CASSQKAPLAGVPETQYF
TRBJ2-5 | - | - | TRBV7-6 | TGTGCCAGCAGCTTAGTAGAGGGAAAAGAGACCCAGTACTTC | CASSLVEGKETQYF
TRBJ1-1 | few | - | TRBV20-1 | TGCAGAACAGGAACTAACACTGAAGCTTTCTTT | CRTGTNTEAFF
TRBJ1-5 | - | - | TRBV19 | TGTGCCAGATTCCCGGGACAAAGGTATAGCAATCAGCCCCAGCATTTT | CARFPGQRYSNQPQHF
TRBJ2-5 | - | TRBD1 | TRBV29-1 | TGCAGCGTTCGACAGGGGTGGGAGACCCAGTACTTC | CSVRQGWETQYF
TRBJ1-2 | - | TRBD1 | TRBV7-8 | TGTGCCAGCAGCCCTGGACAGGGAGGCTACACCTTC | CASSPGQGGYTF
TRBJ2-7 | - | - | TRBV30 | TGTGCCTGGAGCGCCGGCGGGACGGGGACCTACGAGCAGTACTTC | CAWSAGGTGTYEQYF
TRBJ2-5 | - | TRBD2 | TRBV11-1 | TGTGCCAGCAGCCCAACTGGGACTAGCCTGGCGACCCAGTACTTC | CASSPTGTSLATQYF
TRBJ1-4 | - | - | TRBV6-5 | TGTGCCAGCTCCCGCGAGCTTACGGGGAATGAAAAACTGTTTTTT | CASSRELTGNEKLFF
TRBJ1-6 | once | - | TRBV5-1 | TGCGCCAGCAGCTTGGGAGTTGGGGCAGCCCTTAATTCACCCCTCCACTTT | CASSLGVGAALNSPLHF
TRBJ1-4 | - | TRBD1 | TRBV6-5 | TGTGCCAGCAGTTACTCCGGGACAGGGGGCGAAAAACTGTTTTTT | CASSYSGTGGEKLFF
TRBJ2-7 | - | - | TRBV5-1 | TGCGCCAGCAGCTCGGGGTTACCCCACGAGCAGTACTTC | CASSSGLPHEQYF
TRBJ2-2 | - | TRBD1 | TRBV6-1 | TGTGCCAGCAGTTCCGACAGGGGAGGCCCCGGGGAGCTGTTTTTT | CASSSDRGGPGELFF
TRBJ2-1 | - | - | TRBV6-1 | TGTGCCAGCAGGGCAGGTTTCTACAATGAGCAGTTCTTC | CASRAGFYNEQFF
TRBJ1-1 | - | - | TRBV19 | TGTGCCAGTAGTAGTGTTCTCGGGTATGGGGACACTGAAGCTTTCTTT | CASSSVLGYGDTEAFF
TRBJ1-2 | many | - | TRBV9 | TGTGCCAGCAGCGGCCGAGACGCCGATAACTATGGCTACACCTTC | CASSGRDADNYGYTF
TRBJ1-6 | - | - | TRBV27 | TGTGCCAGCAGTTCAGGGTGGCCCTATAATTCACCCCTCCACTTT | CASSSGWPYNSPLHF
TRBJ2-3 | once | TRBD1 | TRBV6-1 | TGTGCCAGCAGTACCGGGACAGGAACTCCTACGCAGTATTTT | CASSTGTGTPTQYF
TRBJ1-1 | - | TRBD1 | TRBV5-1 | TGCGCCAGCAGCTACGACAGGGTGAACACTGAAGCTTTCTTT | CASSYDRVNTEAFF
TRBJ2-3 | - | TRBD2 | TRBV7-2 | TGTGCCAGCAGCTTAGCGACTAGCGGGAGTGATACGCAGTATTTT | CASSLATSGSDTQYF
TRBJ2-1 | - | TRBD2 | TRBV7-9 | TGTGCCAGCAGCTTGGCTCAGACCGGGACTAAGCTGTTCTTC | CASSLAQTGTKLFF
TRBJ2-1 | - | TRBD1 | TRBV5-1 | TGCGCCAGCAGCTTGGTGGGGACAGGGTTCAGCAATGAGCAGTTCTTC | CASSLVGTGFSNEQFF
TRBJ1-5 | - | - | TRBV5-1 | TGCGCCAGCAGCTTGGCTGGAGCTAGCAATCAGCCCCAGCATTTT | CASSLAGASNQPQHF
TRBJ1-1 | few | TRBD1 | TRBV6-1 | TGTGCCAGCAGTGTGGAGACAGGGGGGAACACTGAAGCTTTCTTT | CASSVETGGNTEAFF
TRBJ2-1 | once | TRBD1 | TRBV9 | TGTGCCAGCAGCACACATCCCAGGGGGCGAACGTACAATGAGCAGTTCTTC | CASSTHPRGRTYNEQFF
TRBJ1-6 | - | TRBD1 | TRBV9 | TGTGCCGGCCGGGACAGGGGGACCTCCTATAATTCACCCCTCCACTTT | CAGRDRGTSYNSPLHF